The text below deals with one TCR beta chain. Its antigen is currently unknown. This entry is derived from a study of cytomegalovirus exposure and HLA in healthy donors. Study-wide context: A later analysis reported the approximately 120 validation repertoires used the same platform as the 666 first-cohort repertoires.

Germline V gene lookup returns CDR1 SGHAT and CDR2 FQNNGV. The CDR3 runs 15 residues. V was trimmed by 1 base and J by 0 bases, leaving 7 bases between them. Study-level results: For most TCR sequences rarity was the rule, although some public TCRs occurred in many donors.

TCRdb's table, derived via immunoSEQ multiplex PCR, lists solely in-frame clones and lacks some. Of 150,000 to 200,000 clones listed, over 80% are singletons. This chain links TRBV11-2 with TRBJ2-1; D unresolved. The receptor comes from a man between 25 and 39 years old in good health and CMV-seropositive. The sequencing sample was made of PBMCs. The CDR3 region has the DNA TGTGCCAGCAGCTTAGGGAGTAGCTCCTACAATGAGCAGTTCTTC. It specifies CASSLGSSSYNEQFF.